This TCR beta chain was captured by sequencing in a study of human T cells and chemical hapten exposure. Regarding the study as a whole: The donors suffered from alopecia, so their immune response may not match that of healthy people. No alteration of TCRs above 1 in 1000 frequency was seen with DPC sensitization.

Time point described: pre-sensitization, week 0. Described treatment: therapeutic diphenylcyclopropenone sensitization with weekly scalp DPC. As the library was built, unique molecular identifiers were attached to individual cDNA molecules. Source study methods: With a range of 23,224 to 690,600, the median per sample was about 92,000 TCRs. Each CDR3 protein gets one entry after TCRdb re-called the RACE reads with MiXCR. TCRdb, not the original authors, processed these V and J calls. The table has more than 100,000 distinct CDR3 sequences, around an eighth seen once; the top ten hold around 2.7%. Between the trimmed V and J ends, which lost 2 bases and 2 bases, there was a span of 16 bases. CDR3 length equals 16 residues. Germline loops: CDR1 SEHNR, CDR2 FQNEAQ (reference sequence). This clonotype was counted ten times or more. Its antigen is not known.

Here the sequenced sample was whole blood, taken in connection with sensitization to the hapten diphenylcyclopropenone (DPC). The chain uses TRBV7-9 and TRBJ2-7; D gene unclear. The sequence was collected from a woman aged 18-29 years with alopecia areata. Some clones in this sample may be carry-over from other donors' samples. CDR3 coding DNA: TGTGCCAGCAGCTTAATGACCTCTGCGGATACCTACGAGCAGTACTTC. Protein product: CASSLMTSADTYEQYF.